The 25 T cell receptor beta chains below all came from one sample that was sequenced in a study of T cells in Graves' hyperthyroidism and ophthalmopathy. The CDR3 regions of TCR beta were amplified from RNA transcripts. First-round RT-PCR with HTBI primers amplified the TCR CDR3 region. From the multiplex PCR reads, TCRdb called clonotypes with MiXCR, one entry per CDR3 protein. The sample holds some 560,000 distinct CDR3 sequences, around a sixth seen once. Sequences were obtained from blood. These receptors were taken from a woman in her 30s with Graves' hyperthyroidism.

In this sample, this clonotype turned up many times. The chain joins TRBV11-2 to TRBJ2-7, with 10 bases aligning to TRBD2. The CDR3 sequence is 17 residues long. Trimming at V came to 2 bases and at J to 1 base, leaving 8 bases not matched to a gene. Germline CDR1 SGHAT, CDR2 FQNNGV. CDR3 DNA: TGTGCCAGCAGCTTATATTTTAGCGGGAGGCGATCCTACGAGCAGTACTTC. Its translation: CASSLYFSGRRSYEQYF.

A word on this clonotype: This may arise from a read error, as a much more abundant clone is one base away. The genes are TRBV10-3 and TRBJ1-1, with D possibly being TRBD1 (5 bases). Deletions cut 3 bases from V and 1 base from J, with 6 bases between. The V gene's germline CDR1 is ENHRY and CDR2 SYGVKD. The length of the CDR3 is 13 residues. The CDR3 DNA reads as TGTGCCATCAGTGACACAGGGAACACTGAAGCTTTCTTT. Amino acid sequence: CAISDTGNTEAFF.

This clonotype was found many times. The chain employs TRBV12-3 or TRBV12-4 and TRBJ1-5; TRBD1 is a possible D gene (5 bases). This CDR3 has 15 residues. Between the trimmed V and J ends, which lost 5 bases and 2 bases, there was a span of 13 bases. This chain's CDR3 is CASSQNQGGNQPQHF. DNA for the CDR3: TGTGCCAGCAGTCAAAATCAGGGAGGCAATCAGCCCCAGCATTTT.

The chain links TRBV11-2 to TRBJ2-3; 11 positions match TRBD2. CDR1 and CDR2 from the germline V gene are SGHAT and FQNNGV. The V and J ends lost 8 bases and 6 bases, in that order; junction bases with no gene match: 7. The CDR3 spans 14 residues. Written as DNA, the CDR3 is TGTGCCAGCGGTAGCGGGGGGGCAGCGGATACGCAGTATTTT. Its translation: CASGSGGAADTQYF. The full variable domain, with the rest looked up from reference TRBV11-2 and TRBJ2-3, is EAGVAQSPRYKIIEKRQSVAFWCNPISGHATLYWYQQILGQGPKLLIQFQNNGVVDDSQLPKDRFSAERLKGVDSTLKIQPAKLEDSAVYLCASGSGGAADTQYFGPGTRLTVL.

The rearrangement links TRBV6-5 to TRBJ2-1; TRBD1 agrees at 9 bases. Per the germline V gene, CDR1 is MNHEY and CDR2 is SVGAGI. V lost 5 bases and J lost 6; bases outside the gene matches: 17. This CDR3 spans 18 amino acids. The CDR3 sequence: CASSHGTGTGRAGNEQFF. CDR3 in DNA: TGTGCCAGCAGTCACGGGACCGGGACAGGGAGGGCCGGCAATGAGCAGTTCTTC.

This clonotype came up many times. The chain couples TRBV20-1 to TRBJ2-1; unclear D gene. V was pared by 1 base and J by 3 bases, with 10 bases between. The CDR3 loop spans 14 amino acids. Germline V lookup: CDR1 DFQATT, CDR2 SNEGSKA (reference sequence). CDR3: CSARVNTLYNEQFF. CDR3 bases: TGCAGTGCTAGAGTGAACACACTCTACAATGAGCAGTTCTTC.

The table lists this clonotype with a few counts. The chain links TRBV7-2 to TRBJ1-4, with D unresolved. With 6 bases removed from V and 7 bases from J, the gap between germline ends came to 9 bases. Germline CDR1 is SGHTA and CDR2 is FQGNSA. The CDR3 covers 12 residues. CDR3 amino acids: CASSRTSEKLFF. CDR3 nucleotide sequence: TGTGCCAGCAGTCGGACCAGTGAAAAACTGTTTTTT.

On this clonotype: Just one base apart from a much larger clone, this may be a read error. The chain uses TRBV10-3 and TRBJ1-2, with 8 nucleotides matching TRBD1. The CDR3 has 16 residues. Germline CDR1 reads ENHRY; CDR2 reads SYGVKD. The J segment lost 5 bases and the V segment lost 2 bases, leaving 10 bases of the junction unmatched. CDR3 sequence reads: CAISEPGQGESYGYTF. The DNA for the CDR3 is TGTGCCATCAGTGAGCCCGGACAGGGAGAGTCGTATGGCTACACCTTC.

This clonotype was observed a handful of times. The J gene is TRBJ1-1, the V gene TRBV5-6; perhaps TRBD1 as D (6 bases). V gave up 0 bases and J gave up 11 bases, with 17 bases separating them. This CDR3 contains 14 residues. Per the germline V gene, CDR1 is SGHDT and CDR2 is YYEEEE. CDR3: CASSLAGGPGLAFF. In nucleotides, the CDR3 is TGTGCCAGCAGCTTGGCCGGGGGGCCCGGTTTGGCTTTCTTT.

The genes are TRBV10-2 and TRBJ2-1; 9 positions match TRBD2. V was clipped by 11 bases and J by 7 bases; unmatched bases: 15. Germline loops: CDR1 WSHSY, CDR2 SAAADI. The CDR3 sequence is 15 residues long. The CDR3 region is CAVSTSGQSRNEQFF. CDR3 coding DNA: TGCGCCGTTTCGACTAGCGGTCAATCGAGGAATGAGCAGTTCTTC.

This clonotype was seen at least ten times. The rearrangement links TRBV12-5 to TRBJ2-3; maybe TRBD1 (5 bases). Germline lookup yields CDR1 LGHNT and CDR2 FRNRAP. This CDR3 comprises 13 residues. V was cut by 6 bases and J by 0 bases, with 7 bases left in between. The CDR3 is CASGQGSTDTQYF. Written as DNA, the CDR3 is TGTGCTAGTGGGCAGGGAAGCACAGATACGCAGTATTTT. The full variable domain, completed using reference TRBV12-5 and TRBJ2-3, is DARVTQTPRHKVTEMGQEVTMRCQPILGHNTVFWYRQTMMQGLELLAYFRNRAPLDDSGMPKDRFSAEMPDATLATLKIQPSEPRDSAVYFCASGQGSTDTQYFGPGTRLTVL.

The J gene is TRBJ1-6, the V gene TRBV20-1; 9 positions match TRBD1. Germline V gives CDR1 DFQATT, CDR2 SNEGSKA (reference sequence). CDR3 length equals 14 residues. The J segment lost 9 bases and the V segment lost 2 bases, leaving 5 bases of the junction unmatched. The CDR3 loop is CSARPTGGLSPLHF. The CDR3, as DNA: TGCAGTGCTAGACCGACAGGGGGACTTTCACCCCTCCACTTT.

Many counts were recorded for this clonotype. The gene calls are TRBV11-2 and TRBJ2-4; no firm D call. CDR3 length equals 14 residues. From germline, CDR1 is SGHAT and CDR2 FQNNGV. Trimming left V 3 bases short and J 0 bases short, with 6 bases between. The DNA for the CDR3 is TGTGCCAGCAGCTTTGACGTAGCCAAAAACATTCAGTACTTC. Its protein is CASSFDVAKNIQYF.

The CDR3 DNA is TGTGCCAGCAGTTTTTCGGGGGCTAGGAATTCACCCCTCCACTTT. Its translation is CASSFSGARNSPLHF. This chain connects TRBV27 to TRBJ1-6, with D possibly TRBD1 on 6 matching bases. Germline assignment: CDR1 MNHEY and CDR2 SMNVEV (reference sequence). Trimming removed 3 bases from V and 7 bases from J, with 13 bases in between. The CDR3 runs 15 residues.

The rearrangement links TRBV14 to TRBJ2-6; D ambiguous. The CDR3 spans 14 residues. The ends were cut back, 0 bases at V and 9 bases at J, with 9 bases in the middle. Germline V lookup: CDR1 SGHDN, CDR2 FVKESK. The CDR3 DNA sequence: TGTGCCAGCAGCCAAGATCACAGCTACAACGTCCTGACTTTC. Its translation: CASSQDHSYNVLTF.

This chain links TRBV29-1 with TRBJ1-1; D is uncertain. The CDR3 extends over 11 amino acids. Trimming cost V 4 bases and J 1 base, with 4 bases left between them. CDR1 and CDR2 (germline): SQVTM, ANQGSEA. The DNA of the CDR3 is TGCAGCGTTGTGCAGAACACTGAAGCTTTCTTT. It specifies CSVVQNTEAFF.

The rearrangement joins TRBV4-1 to TRBJ1-1; perhaps TRBD1 as D (6 bases). Trimming cost V 4 bases and J 1 base, with 13 bases left between them. The length of the CDR3 is 15 residues. CDR1 MGHRA and CDR2 YSYEKL come from the germline V gene. The CDR3 DNA sequence: TGCGCCAGCAGCCGAAACAGGGCAGCGAACACTGAAGCTTTCTTT. This translates into CASSRNRAANTEAFF.

In this sample, this clonotype turned up many times. The chain links TRBV7-2 to TRBJ2-7; TRBD1 agrees at 10 bases. Germline loops: CDR1 SGHTA, CDR2 FQGNSA. The length of the CDR3 is 14 residues. V gave up 5 bases and J gave up 6 bases; unmatched junction bases: 7. The CDR3 region has the DNA TGTGCCAGCAGCAAGGACAGGGGGACTGGCGAGCAGTACTTC. Its translation is CASSKDRGTGEQYF.

This chain uses TRBV11-2 with TRBJ2-2; weak D call: TRBD2 (7 bases). V lost 2 bases and J 2 bases, leaving 9 bases between the germline ends. Looked up from germline, CDR1 is SGHAT and CDR2 is FQNNGV. This CDR3 contains 15 residues. CDR3 amino acids: CASSLWGGNTGELFF. In DNA form, the CDR3 reads TGTGCCAGCAGCTTATGGGGGGGCAACACCGGGGAGCTGTTTTTT.

This clonotype has just one count. V is TRBV10-3 and J is TRBJ2-2, with D unclear. Trimming took 4 bases from V and 8 from J, leaving 11 bases between them. CDR3 length: 13 amino acids. Germline V gene data show CDR1 as ENHRY and CDR2 as SYGVKD. CDR3 bases: TGTGCCATCAGTGTGAACGCTGAGGGGGAGCTGTTTTTT. This encodes CAISVNAEGELFF.

The V gene is TRBV11-3, the J gene TRBJ2-2; D is unresolved. Germline CDR1 and CDR2: SGHNT and YENEEA. The CDR3 is made up of 15 amino acids. The V end lost 2 bases, the J end lost 1 base, and 8 bases lay between the germline ends. The CDR3 region is CASSLYSENTGELFF. The CDR3 DNA follows: TGTGCCAGCAGCTTATATTCAGAGAACACCGGGGAGCTGTTTTTT.

This clonotype has a handful of counts. The chain joins TRBV4-1 to TRBJ2-1; 7 bases are a match to TRBD2. The CDR3 consists of 17 residues. V lost 4 bases and J lost 4; bases outside the gene matches: 13. Germline CDR1 is MGHRA and CDR2 is YSYEKL. The CDR3 coding sequence is TGCGCCAGCAGCCCAGGGCCTCTAGCGGCAGGTTACAATGAGCAGTTCTTC. This codes for CASSPGPLAAGYNEQFF.

J is TRBJ2-7 and V is TRBV12-3 or TRBV12-4; 8 bases match TRBD1. This CDR3 has 15 residues. The V segment lost 2 bases and the J segment 9 bases; nucleotides outside the gene matches: 12. In nucleotides, the CDR3 is TGTGCCAGCAGTTTAATTCCCCGGCAGGGGGCTGCGCAGTACTTC. This gives the protein CASSLIPRQGAAQYF.

The rearrangement uses TRBV20-1 and TRBJ2-7; 13 bases agree with TRBD2. Per the germline V gene, CDR1 is DFQATT and CDR2 is SNEGSKA (reference sequence). The CDR3 consists of 15 residues. V lost 3 bases to trimming and J lost 3 bases; unmatched junction nucleotides: 5. The chain's CDR3 is CSARALAGGYYEQYF. The DNA for the CDR3 is TGCAGTGCTAGGGCACTAGCGGGAGGGTACTACGAGCAGTACTTC.

This clonotype was detected ten times or more. CDR3 sequence: CASSYSRGDNQPQHF. CDR3 sequence (DNA): TGTGCCAGCAGTTACTCGAGAGGGGATAATCAGCCCCAGCATTTT. J is TRBJ1-5 and V is TRBV6-5, with a weak D call TRBD1 (5 bases). The CDR3 consists of 15 residues. V was cut by 0 bases and J by 4 bases, with 10 bases left in between. Germline V gene sequence: CDR1 MNHEY, CDR2 SVGAGI.